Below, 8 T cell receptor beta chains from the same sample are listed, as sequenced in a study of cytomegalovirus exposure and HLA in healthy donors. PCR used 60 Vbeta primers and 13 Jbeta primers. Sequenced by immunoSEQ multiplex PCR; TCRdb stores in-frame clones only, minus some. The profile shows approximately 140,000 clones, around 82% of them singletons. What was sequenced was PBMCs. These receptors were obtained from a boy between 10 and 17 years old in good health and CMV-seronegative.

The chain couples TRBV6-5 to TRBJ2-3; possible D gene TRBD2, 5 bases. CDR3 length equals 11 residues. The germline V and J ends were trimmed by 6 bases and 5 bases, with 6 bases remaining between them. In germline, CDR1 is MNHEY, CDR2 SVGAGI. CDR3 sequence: CASSGLDTQYF. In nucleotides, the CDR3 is TGTGCCAGCAGCGGACTAGATACGCAGTATTTT.

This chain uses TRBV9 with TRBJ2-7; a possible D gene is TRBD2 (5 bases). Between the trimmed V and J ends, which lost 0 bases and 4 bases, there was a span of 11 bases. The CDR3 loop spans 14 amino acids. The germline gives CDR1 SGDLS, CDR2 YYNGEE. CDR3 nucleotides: TGTGCCAGCAGCGTAGATTTAGGGAGATACGAGCAGTACTTC. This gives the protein CASSVDLGRYEQYF.

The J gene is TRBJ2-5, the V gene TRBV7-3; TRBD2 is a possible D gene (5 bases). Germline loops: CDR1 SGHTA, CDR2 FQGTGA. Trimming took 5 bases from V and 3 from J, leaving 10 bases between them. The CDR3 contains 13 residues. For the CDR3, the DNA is TGTGCCAGCAGCCCCTCCGGGGAAGAGACCCAGTACTTC. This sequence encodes CASSPSGEETQYF.

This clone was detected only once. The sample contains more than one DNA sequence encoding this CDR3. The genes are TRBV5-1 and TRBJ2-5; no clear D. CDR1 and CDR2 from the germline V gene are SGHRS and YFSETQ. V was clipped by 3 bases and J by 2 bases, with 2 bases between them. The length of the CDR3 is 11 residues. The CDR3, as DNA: TGCGCCAGCAGCTCTCAAGAGACCCAGTACTTC. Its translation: CASSSQETQYF.

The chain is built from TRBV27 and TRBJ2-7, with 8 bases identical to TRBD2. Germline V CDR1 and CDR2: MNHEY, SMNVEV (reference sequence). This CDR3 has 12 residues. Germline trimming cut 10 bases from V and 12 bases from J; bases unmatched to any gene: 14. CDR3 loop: CATYPGGGPAYF. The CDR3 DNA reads TGTGCCACCTACCCCGGCGGGGGGCCCGCGTACTTC.

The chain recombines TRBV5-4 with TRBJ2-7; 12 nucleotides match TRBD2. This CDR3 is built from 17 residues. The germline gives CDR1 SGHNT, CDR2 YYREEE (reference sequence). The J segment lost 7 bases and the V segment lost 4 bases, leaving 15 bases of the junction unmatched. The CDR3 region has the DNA TGTGCCAGCAGCCAAGAACTAGCGGGAGGCCCTATGGGAGAGCAGTACTTC. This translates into CASSQELAGGPMGEQYF.

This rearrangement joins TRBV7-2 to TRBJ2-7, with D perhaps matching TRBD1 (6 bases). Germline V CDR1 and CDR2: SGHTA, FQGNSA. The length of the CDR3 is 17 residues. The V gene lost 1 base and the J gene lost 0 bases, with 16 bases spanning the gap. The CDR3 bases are TGTGCCAGCAGCTTAGTAGGTGGAGACAGGAGCTCCTACGAGCAGTACTTC. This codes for CASSLVGGDRSSYEQYF.

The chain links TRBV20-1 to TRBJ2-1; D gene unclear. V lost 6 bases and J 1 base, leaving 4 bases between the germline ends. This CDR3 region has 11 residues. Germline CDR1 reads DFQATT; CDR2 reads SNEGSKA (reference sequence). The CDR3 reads CSALSYNEQFF. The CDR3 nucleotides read TGCAGTGCCCTGTCCTACAATGAGCAGTTCTTC.